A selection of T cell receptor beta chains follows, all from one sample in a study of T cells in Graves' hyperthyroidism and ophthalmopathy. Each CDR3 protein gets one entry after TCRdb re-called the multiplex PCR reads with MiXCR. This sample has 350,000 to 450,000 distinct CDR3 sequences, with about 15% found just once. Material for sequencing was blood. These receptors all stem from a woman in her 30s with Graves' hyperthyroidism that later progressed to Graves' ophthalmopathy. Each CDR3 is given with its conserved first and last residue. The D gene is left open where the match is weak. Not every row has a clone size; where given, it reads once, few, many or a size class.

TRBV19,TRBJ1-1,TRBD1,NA,TGTGCCAGTAGAATTCAGACAGGGTACACTGAAGCTTTCTTT,CASRIQTGYTEAFF
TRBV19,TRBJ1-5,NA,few,TGTGCCAGTAGTATACAGGTTCATCAGCCCCAGCATTTT,CASSIQVHQPQHF
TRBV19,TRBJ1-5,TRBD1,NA,TGTGCCAGTAGTATTAACCGGGACAGGGAATATAGCAGTCAGCCCCAGCATTTT,CASSINRDREYSSQPQHF
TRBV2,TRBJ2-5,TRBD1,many,TGTGCCAGCAGCCACGGGACAGGACAAAAAGAGACCCAGTACTTC,CASSHGTGQKETQYF
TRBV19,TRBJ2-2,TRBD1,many,TGTGCCAGTAGTCCACTGGGGACAGCGCACACCGGGGAGCTGTTTTTT,CASSPLGTAHTGELFF
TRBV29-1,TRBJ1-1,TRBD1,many,TGCAGCGTTGAAGTTAGGGGACAGGGGGCCTTCACTGAAGCTTTCTTT,CSVEVRGQGAFTEAFF
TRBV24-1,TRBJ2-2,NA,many,TGTGCCACCAGGGCAGACGGGCCCAACACCGGGGAGCTGTTTTTT,CATRADGPNTGELFF
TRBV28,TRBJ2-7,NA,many,TGTGCCAGCAGTTTGGTGAGGGTGGACTACGAGCAGTACTTC,CASSLVRVDYEQYF
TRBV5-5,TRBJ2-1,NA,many,TGTGCCAGCAGCCCGGGGGATTCCGGACAGGCGCGCTACAATGAGCAGTTCTTC,CASSPGDSGQARYNEQFF
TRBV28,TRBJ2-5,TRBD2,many,TGTGCCAGCAGTTTCCTCAGACCGGGACTAGCGGGAGAGACCCAGTACTTC,CASSFLRPGLAGETQYF
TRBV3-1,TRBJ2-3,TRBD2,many,TGTGCCAGCAGCCCCTGGACTAGCGGGAGCACAGATACGCAGTATTTT,CASSPWTSGSTDTQYF
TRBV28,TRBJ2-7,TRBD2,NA,TGTGCCAGCAGTCCCATAATCTTCCTAGCGGGAGTATCCGAGCAGTACTTC,CASSPIIFLAGVSEQYF
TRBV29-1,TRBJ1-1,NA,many,TGCAGCGTTGAAGCGACGGGGAACACTGAAGCTTTCTTT,CSVEATGNTEAFF
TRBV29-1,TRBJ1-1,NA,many,TGCAGCGTTGAGAGGGAGTGGGCCACTGAAGCTTTCTTT,CSVEREWATEAFF
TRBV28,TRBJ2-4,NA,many,TGTGCCAGCAGTTTGGGGGGACGGGGAGCCAAAAACATTCAGTACTTC,CASSLGGRGAKNIQYF
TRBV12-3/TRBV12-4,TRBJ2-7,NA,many,TGTGCCAGCAGTTATGGTCACGCAACAGAAGAGCAGTACTTC,CASSYGHATEEQYF
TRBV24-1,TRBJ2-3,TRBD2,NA,TGTGCCACCCGCAGTAGCGGGGGAAGCACAGATACGCAGTATTTT,CATRSSGGSTDTQYF
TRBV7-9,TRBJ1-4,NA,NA,TGTGCCAGCAGCTTAGATTCCCAGGGGCGGGAAAAACTGTTTTTT,CASSLDSQGREKLFF
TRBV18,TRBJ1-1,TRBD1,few,TGTGCCAGCTCACGACAGGGGGCTAACACTGAAGCTTTCTTT,CASSRQGANTEAFF
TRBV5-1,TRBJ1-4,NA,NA,TGCGCCAGCAGCTTCGCACAGGTCAAAGGAGGTGAAAAACTGTTTTTT,CASSFAQVKGGEKLFF
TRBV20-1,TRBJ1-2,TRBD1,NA,TGCAGTGCCGAACAGGGGCCCTATGGCTACACCTTC,CSAEQGPYGYTF
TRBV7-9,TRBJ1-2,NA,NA,TGTGCCAGCACCAAAAGGGGAGATCTTTTAGCCTATGGCTACACCTTC,CASTKRGDLLAYGYTF
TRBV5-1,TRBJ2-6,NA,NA,TGTGCCAGCAGCGATGGACATAGCAGCTCTGGGGCCAACGTCCTGACTTTC,CASSDGHSSSGANVLTF